The entry below describes one T cell receptor beta chain. Its antigen remains unidentified. The data originate from a study of T cells after yellow fever vaccination. Study background: For low cell numbers, libraries were made with SMART-Seq v4 Ultra Low Input. Whole-study findings and limits: Abundant bulk-derived clonotypes could contaminate FACS-sorted repertoires. Some clonotypes were seen in both the CD4 and the CD8 compartments. These made up a small share and likely arose from convergent recombination.

TCRdb re-called the 5' RACE reads with MiXCR, one entry per CDR3 protein. There are some 400,000 distinct CDR3 sequences in the sample; around 19% occur only once, and about a sixth lies in the top ten. The CDR3 sequence is 14 residues long. V was pared by 4 bases and J by 4 bases, with 13 bases between. Germline V lookup: CDR1 KGHSH, CDR2 LQKENI. The chain joins TRBV18 to TRBJ2-5; D is possibly TRBD2 (6 bases). Sample: PBMCs, taken before the yellow fever booster vaccination. This receptor was obtained from a man aged 18 to 29 who received the YFV17D yellow fever vaccine. CDR3 residues: CASSQGGDGETQYF. The CDR3 bases are TGTGCCAGCTCACAAGGAGGGGATGGAGAGACCCAGTACTTC. Together with reference TRBV18 and TRBJ2-5, the CDR3 gives the full variable domain: NAGVMQNPRHLVRRRGQEARLRCSPMKGHSHVYWYRQLPEEGLKFMVYLQKENIIDESGMPKERFSAEFPKEGPSILRIQQVVRGDSAAYFCASSQGGDGETQYFGPGTRLLVL.